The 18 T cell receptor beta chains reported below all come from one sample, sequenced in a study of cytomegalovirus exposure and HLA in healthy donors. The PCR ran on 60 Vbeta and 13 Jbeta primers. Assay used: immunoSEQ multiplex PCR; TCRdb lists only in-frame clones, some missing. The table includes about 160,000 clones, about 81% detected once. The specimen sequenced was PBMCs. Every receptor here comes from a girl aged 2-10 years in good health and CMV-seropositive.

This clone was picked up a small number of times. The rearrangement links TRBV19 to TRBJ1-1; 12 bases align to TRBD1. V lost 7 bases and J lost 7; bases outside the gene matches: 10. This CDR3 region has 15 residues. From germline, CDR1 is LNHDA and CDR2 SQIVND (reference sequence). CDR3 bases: TGTGCCAGTACTATCGGGACAGGGGGCGTCGTTGAAGCTTTCTTT. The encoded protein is CASTIGTGGVVEAFF.

This chain's CDR3 is CAWEPGQGAQAFF. CDR3 in DNA: TGTGCCTGGGAGCCGGGACAGGGGGCTCAAGCTTTCTTT. The genes are TRBV30 and TRBJ1-1, with 12 bases fitting TRBD1. V lost 5 bases, J lost 9 bases, and 7 bases stayed unmatched. Germline V CDR1 and CDR2: GTSNPN, SVGIG (reference sequence). The CDR3 sequence is 13 residues long. The variable domain in full, with the rest retrieved from reference TRBV30 and TRBJ1-1, is SQTIHQWPATLVQPVGSPLSLECTVEGTSNPNLYWYRQAAGRGLQLLFYSVGIGQISSEVPQNLSASRPQDRQFILSSKKLLLSDSGFYLCAWEPGQGAQAFFGQGTRLTVV.

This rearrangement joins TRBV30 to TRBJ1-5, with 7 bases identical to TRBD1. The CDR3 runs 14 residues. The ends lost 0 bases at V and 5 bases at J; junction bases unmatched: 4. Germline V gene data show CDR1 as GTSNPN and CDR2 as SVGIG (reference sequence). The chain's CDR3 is CAWSVGGADQPQHF. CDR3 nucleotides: TGTGCCTGGAGTGTAGGGGGCGCGGATCAGCCCCAGCATTTT.

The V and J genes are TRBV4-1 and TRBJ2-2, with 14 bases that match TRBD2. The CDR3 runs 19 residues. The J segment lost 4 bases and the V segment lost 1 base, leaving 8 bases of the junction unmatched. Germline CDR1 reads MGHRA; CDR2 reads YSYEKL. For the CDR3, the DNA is TGCGCCAGCAGCCAAGTAGGGACTAGCGGGAGAAGGAGCACCGGGGAGCTGTTTTTT. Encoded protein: CASSQVGTSGRRSTGELFF.

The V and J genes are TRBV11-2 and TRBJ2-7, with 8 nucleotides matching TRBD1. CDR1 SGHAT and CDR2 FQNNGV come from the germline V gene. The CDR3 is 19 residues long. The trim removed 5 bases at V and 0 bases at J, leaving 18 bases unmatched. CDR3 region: CASSHSLLIGTGFSYEQYF. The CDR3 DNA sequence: TGTGCCAGCAGCCACAGCTTACTTATTGGGACAGGCTTCTCCTACGAGCAGTACTTC.

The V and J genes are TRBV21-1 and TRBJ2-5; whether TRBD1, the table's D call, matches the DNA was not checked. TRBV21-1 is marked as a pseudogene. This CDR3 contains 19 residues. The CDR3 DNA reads TGTGCCAGCAGCAAAAAGGGGACAGGGGGACGGACGGACCAAGAGACCCAGTACTTC. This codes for CASSKKGTGGRTDQETQYF.

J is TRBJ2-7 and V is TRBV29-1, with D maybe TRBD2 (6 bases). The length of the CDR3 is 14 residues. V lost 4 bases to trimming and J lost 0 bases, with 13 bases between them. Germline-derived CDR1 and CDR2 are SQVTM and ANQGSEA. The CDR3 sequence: CSVGVHGGSYEQYF. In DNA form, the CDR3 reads TGCAGCGTTGGGGTACACGGGGGCTCCTACGAGCAGTACTTC.

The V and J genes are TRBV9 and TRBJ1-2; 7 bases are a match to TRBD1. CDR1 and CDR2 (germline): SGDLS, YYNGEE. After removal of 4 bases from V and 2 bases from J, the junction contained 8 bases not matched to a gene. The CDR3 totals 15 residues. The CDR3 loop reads CASSPTTGTNYGYTF. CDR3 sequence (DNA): TGTGCCAGCAGCCCAACGACAGGGACCAACTATGGCTACACCTTC.

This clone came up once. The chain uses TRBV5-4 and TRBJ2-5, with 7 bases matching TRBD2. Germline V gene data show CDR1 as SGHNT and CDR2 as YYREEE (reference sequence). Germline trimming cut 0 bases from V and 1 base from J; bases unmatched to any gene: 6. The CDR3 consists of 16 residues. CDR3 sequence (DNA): TGTGCCAGCAGCTTGGGACGGGAGGCTCCCCAAGAGACCCAGTACTTC. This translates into CASSLGREAPQETQYF.

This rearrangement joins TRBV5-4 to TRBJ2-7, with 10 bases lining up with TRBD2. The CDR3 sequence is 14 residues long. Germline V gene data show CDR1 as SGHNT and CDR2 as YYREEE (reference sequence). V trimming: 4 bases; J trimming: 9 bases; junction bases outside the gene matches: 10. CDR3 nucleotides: TGTGCCAGCAGCGAGTCCGGGACTAGCGTCTTGCAGTACTTC. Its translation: CASSESGTSVLQYF.

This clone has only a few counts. The DNA for the CDR3 is TGCGCCAGCAGCCACTGGGCCTTCTATGGCTACACCTTC. It translates to CASSHWAFYGYTF. The chain combines TRBV4-1 with TRBJ1-2; D is uncertain. The CDR3 is 13 residues long. CDR1 and CDR2 from the germline V gene are MGHRA and YSYEKL. Between the trimmed V and J ends, which lost 3 bases and 4 bases, there was a span of 9 bases.

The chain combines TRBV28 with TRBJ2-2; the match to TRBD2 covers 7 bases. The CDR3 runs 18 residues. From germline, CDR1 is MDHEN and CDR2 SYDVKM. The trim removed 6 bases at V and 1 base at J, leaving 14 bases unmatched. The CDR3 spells CASSEWGLSGENTGELFF. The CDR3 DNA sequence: TGTGCCAGCAGCGAATGGGGCCTAAGCGGGGAGAACACCGGGGAGCTGTTTTTT. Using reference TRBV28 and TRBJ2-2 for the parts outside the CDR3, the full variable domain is DVKVTQSSRYLVKRTGEKVFLECVQDMDHENMFWYRQDPGLGLRLIYFSYDVKMKEKGDIPEGYSVSREKKERFSLILESASTNQTSMYLCASSEWGLSGENTGELFFGEGSRLTVL.

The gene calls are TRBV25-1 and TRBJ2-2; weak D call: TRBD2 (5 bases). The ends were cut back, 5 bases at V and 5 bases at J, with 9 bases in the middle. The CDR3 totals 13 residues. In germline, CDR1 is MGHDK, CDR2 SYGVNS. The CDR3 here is CASSLDYTGELFF. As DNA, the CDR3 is TGTGCCAGCAGTCTCGACTATACCGGGGAGCTGTTTTTT.

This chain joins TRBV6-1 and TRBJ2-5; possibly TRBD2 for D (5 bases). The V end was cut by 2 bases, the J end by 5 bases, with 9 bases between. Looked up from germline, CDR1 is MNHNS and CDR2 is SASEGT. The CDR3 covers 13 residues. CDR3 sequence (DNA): TGTGCCAGCAGTGAAAACGGGGTGGAGACCCAGTACTTC. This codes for CASSENGVETQYF.

The CDR3 coding sequence is TGTGCCAGCAGCCGAGCCTTAGATGCTACGAACACTGAAGCTTTCTTT. This translates into CASSRALDATNTEAFF. The rearrangement uses TRBV5-5 and TRBJ1-1, with D uncertain. The CDR3 is made up of 16 amino acids. V lost 4 bases, J lost 1 base, and 17 bases lay in between. Germline loops: CDR1 SGHKS, CDR2 YYEKEE (reference sequence). Filled out from reference TRBV5-5 and TRBJ1-1, the complete variable domain reads DAGVTQSPTHLIKTRGQQVTLRCSPISGHKSVSWYQQVLGQGPQFIFQYYEKEERGRGNFPDRFSARQFPNYSSELNVNALLLGDSALYLCASSRALDATNTEAFFGQGTRLTVV.

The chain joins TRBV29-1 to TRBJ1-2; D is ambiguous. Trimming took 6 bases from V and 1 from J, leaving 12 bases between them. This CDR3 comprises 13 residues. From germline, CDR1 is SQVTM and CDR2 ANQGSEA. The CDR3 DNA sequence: TGCAGCGTGAGGGAGGGCGATAACTATGGCTACACCTTC. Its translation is CSVREGDNYGYTF. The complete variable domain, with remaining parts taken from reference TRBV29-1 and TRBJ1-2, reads SAVISQKPSRDICQRGTSLTIQCQVDSQVTMMFWYRQQPGQSLTLIATANQGSEATYESGFVIDKFPISRPNLTFSTLTVSNMSPEDSSIYLCSVREGDNYGYTFGSGTRLTVV.

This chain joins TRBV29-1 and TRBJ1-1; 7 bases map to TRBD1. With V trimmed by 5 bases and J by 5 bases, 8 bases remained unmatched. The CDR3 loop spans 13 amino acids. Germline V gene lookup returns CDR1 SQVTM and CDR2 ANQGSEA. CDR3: CSVLGGAATEAFF. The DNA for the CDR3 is TGCAGCGTTCTAGGGGGCGCCGCTACTGAAGCTTTCTTT.

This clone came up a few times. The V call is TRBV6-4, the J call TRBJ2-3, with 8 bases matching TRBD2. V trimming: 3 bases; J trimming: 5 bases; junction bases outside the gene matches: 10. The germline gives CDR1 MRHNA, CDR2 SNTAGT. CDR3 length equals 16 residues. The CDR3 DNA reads TGTGCCAGCAGTGAGCTAACGGGAGGGCCGGGAGATACGCAGTATTTT. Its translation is CASSELTGGPGDTQYF.